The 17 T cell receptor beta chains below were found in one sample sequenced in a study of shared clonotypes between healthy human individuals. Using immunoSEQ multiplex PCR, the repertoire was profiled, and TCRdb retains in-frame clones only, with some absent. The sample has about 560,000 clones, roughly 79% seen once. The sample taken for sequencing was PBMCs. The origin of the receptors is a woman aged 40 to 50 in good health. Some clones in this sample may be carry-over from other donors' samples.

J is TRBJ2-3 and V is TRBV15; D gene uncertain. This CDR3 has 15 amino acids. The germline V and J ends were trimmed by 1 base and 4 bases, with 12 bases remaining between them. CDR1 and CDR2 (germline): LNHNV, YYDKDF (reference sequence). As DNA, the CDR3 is TGTGCCACCAGCAGAGGGTCGACCCAGGCAGATACGCAGTATTTT. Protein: CATSRGSTQADTQYF.

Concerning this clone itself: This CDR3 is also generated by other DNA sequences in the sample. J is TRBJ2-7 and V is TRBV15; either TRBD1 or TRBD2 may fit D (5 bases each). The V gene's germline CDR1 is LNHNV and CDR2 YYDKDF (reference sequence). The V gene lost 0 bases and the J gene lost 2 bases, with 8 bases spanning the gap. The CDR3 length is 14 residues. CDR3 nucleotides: TGTGCCACCAGCAGAGATCTGGGACCCTACGAGCAGTACTTC. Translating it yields CATSRDLGPYEQYF.

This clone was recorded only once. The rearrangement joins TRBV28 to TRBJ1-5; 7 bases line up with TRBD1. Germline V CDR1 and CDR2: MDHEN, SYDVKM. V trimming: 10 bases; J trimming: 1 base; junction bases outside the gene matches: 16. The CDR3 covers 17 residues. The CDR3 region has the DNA TGTGCCACCCTTGACAGGGCCCTGGGGAAAAGCAATCAGCCCCAGCATTTT. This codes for CATLDRALGKSNQPQHF.

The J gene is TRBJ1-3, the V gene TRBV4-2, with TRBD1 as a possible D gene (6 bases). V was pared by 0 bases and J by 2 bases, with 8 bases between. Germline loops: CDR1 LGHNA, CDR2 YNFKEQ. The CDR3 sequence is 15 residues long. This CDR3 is CASSQDGQTGNTIYF. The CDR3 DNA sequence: TGTGCCAGCAGCCAAGATGGACAGACTGGAAACACCATATATTTT.

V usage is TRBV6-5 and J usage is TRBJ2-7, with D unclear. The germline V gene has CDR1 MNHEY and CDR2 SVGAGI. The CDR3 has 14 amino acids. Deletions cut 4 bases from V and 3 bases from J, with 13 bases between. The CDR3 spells CASSSVPVSYEQYF. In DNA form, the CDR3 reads TGTGCCAGCAGTTCAGTCCCCGTGAGCTACGAGCAGTACTTC.

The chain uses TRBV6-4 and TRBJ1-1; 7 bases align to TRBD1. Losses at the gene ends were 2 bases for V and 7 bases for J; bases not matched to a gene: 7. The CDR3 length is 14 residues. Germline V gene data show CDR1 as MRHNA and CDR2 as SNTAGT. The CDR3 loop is CASSDGGGGGEAFF. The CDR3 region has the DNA TGTGCCAGCAGTGACGGAGGGGGCGGCGGTGAAGCTTTCTTT.

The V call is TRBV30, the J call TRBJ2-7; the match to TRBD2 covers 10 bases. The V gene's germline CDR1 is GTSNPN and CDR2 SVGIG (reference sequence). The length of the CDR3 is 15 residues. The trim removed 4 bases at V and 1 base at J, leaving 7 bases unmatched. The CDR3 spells CAWTVPAGGSYEQYF. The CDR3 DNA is TGTGCCTGGACCGTACCAGCGGGAGGGTCCTACGAGCAGTACTTC.

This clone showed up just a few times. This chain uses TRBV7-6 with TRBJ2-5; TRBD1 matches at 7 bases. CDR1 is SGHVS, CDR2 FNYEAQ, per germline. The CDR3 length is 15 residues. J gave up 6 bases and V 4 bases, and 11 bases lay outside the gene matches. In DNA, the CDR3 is TGTGCCAGCAGCTCTGTGACAGGGTTGGTACAGACCCAGTACTTC. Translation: CASSSVTGLVQTQYF.

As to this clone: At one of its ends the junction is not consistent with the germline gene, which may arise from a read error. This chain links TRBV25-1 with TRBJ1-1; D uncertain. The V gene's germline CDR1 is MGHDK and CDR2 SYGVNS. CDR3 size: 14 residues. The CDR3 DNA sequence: TGCGCCAGCAGTGACCGCAGGCTGAACACTGAAGCTTTCTTT. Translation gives CASSDRRLNTEAFF.

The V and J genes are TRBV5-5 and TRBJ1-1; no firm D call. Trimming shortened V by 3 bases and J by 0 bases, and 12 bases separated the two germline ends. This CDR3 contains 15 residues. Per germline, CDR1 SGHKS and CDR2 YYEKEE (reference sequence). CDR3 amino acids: CASSSSAAVNTEAFF. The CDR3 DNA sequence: TGTGCCAGCAGCTCCTCCGCCGCGGTGAACACTGAAGCTTTCTTT.

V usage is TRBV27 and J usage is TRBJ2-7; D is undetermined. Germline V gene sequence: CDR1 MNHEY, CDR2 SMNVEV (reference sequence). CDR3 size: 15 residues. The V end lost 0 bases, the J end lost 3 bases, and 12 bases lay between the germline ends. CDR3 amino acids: CASSLSYSKGYEQYF. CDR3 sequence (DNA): TGTGCCAGCAGTTTATCCTATTCCAAGGGCTACGAGCAGTACTTC.

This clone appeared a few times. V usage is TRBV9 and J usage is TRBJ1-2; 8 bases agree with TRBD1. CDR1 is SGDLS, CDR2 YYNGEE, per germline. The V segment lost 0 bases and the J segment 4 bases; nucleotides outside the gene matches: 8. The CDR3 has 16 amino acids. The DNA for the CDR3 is TGTGCCAGCAGCGTAGAGCCAGGGGGCGGTAGCTATGGCTACACCTTC. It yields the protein CASSVEPGGGSYGYTF.

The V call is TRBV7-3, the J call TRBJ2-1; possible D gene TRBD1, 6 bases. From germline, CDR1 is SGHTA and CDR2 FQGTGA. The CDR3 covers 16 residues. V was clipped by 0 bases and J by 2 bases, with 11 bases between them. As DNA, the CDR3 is TGTGCCAGCAGCTTAACGTGGTGGGGGCCCTACAATGAGCAGTTCTTC. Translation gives CASSLTWWGPYNEQFF.

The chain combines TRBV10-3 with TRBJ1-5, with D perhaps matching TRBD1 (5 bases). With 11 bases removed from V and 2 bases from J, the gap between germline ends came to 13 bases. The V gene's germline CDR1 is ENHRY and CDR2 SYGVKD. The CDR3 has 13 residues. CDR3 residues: CASGGGGNQPQHF. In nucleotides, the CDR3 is TGTGCCTCCGGGGGGGGAGGCAATCAGCCCCAGCATTTT.

This chain's CDR3 is CASSFPDSPITEAFF. The CDR3 DNA reads as TGTGCCAGCAGTTTCCCGGACAGCCCAATCACTGAAGCTTTCTTT. The V and J genes are TRBV6-6 and TRBJ1-1, with TRBD1 as a possible D gene (6 bases). The CDR3 totals 15 residues. CDR1 is MNHNY, CDR2 SVGAGI, per germline (reference sequence). The V end lost 4 bases, the J end lost 4 bases, and 16 bases lay between the germline ends.

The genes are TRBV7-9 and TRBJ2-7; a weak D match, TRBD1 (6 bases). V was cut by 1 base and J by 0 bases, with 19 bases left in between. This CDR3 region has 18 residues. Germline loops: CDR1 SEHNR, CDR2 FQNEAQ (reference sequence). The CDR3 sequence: CASSLGWSGSGASYEQYF. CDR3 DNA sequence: TGTGCCAGCAGCTTAGGGTGGAGTGGGTCAGGGGCCTCCTACGAGCAGTACTTC.

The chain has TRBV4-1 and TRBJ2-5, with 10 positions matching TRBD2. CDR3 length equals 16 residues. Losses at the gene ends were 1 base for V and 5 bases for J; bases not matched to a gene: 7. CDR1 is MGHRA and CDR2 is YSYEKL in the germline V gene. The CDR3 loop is CASSQGSGRVEETQYF. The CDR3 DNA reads TGCGCCAGCAGCCAAGGCAGCGGGAGGGTGGAGGAGACCCAGTACTTC.